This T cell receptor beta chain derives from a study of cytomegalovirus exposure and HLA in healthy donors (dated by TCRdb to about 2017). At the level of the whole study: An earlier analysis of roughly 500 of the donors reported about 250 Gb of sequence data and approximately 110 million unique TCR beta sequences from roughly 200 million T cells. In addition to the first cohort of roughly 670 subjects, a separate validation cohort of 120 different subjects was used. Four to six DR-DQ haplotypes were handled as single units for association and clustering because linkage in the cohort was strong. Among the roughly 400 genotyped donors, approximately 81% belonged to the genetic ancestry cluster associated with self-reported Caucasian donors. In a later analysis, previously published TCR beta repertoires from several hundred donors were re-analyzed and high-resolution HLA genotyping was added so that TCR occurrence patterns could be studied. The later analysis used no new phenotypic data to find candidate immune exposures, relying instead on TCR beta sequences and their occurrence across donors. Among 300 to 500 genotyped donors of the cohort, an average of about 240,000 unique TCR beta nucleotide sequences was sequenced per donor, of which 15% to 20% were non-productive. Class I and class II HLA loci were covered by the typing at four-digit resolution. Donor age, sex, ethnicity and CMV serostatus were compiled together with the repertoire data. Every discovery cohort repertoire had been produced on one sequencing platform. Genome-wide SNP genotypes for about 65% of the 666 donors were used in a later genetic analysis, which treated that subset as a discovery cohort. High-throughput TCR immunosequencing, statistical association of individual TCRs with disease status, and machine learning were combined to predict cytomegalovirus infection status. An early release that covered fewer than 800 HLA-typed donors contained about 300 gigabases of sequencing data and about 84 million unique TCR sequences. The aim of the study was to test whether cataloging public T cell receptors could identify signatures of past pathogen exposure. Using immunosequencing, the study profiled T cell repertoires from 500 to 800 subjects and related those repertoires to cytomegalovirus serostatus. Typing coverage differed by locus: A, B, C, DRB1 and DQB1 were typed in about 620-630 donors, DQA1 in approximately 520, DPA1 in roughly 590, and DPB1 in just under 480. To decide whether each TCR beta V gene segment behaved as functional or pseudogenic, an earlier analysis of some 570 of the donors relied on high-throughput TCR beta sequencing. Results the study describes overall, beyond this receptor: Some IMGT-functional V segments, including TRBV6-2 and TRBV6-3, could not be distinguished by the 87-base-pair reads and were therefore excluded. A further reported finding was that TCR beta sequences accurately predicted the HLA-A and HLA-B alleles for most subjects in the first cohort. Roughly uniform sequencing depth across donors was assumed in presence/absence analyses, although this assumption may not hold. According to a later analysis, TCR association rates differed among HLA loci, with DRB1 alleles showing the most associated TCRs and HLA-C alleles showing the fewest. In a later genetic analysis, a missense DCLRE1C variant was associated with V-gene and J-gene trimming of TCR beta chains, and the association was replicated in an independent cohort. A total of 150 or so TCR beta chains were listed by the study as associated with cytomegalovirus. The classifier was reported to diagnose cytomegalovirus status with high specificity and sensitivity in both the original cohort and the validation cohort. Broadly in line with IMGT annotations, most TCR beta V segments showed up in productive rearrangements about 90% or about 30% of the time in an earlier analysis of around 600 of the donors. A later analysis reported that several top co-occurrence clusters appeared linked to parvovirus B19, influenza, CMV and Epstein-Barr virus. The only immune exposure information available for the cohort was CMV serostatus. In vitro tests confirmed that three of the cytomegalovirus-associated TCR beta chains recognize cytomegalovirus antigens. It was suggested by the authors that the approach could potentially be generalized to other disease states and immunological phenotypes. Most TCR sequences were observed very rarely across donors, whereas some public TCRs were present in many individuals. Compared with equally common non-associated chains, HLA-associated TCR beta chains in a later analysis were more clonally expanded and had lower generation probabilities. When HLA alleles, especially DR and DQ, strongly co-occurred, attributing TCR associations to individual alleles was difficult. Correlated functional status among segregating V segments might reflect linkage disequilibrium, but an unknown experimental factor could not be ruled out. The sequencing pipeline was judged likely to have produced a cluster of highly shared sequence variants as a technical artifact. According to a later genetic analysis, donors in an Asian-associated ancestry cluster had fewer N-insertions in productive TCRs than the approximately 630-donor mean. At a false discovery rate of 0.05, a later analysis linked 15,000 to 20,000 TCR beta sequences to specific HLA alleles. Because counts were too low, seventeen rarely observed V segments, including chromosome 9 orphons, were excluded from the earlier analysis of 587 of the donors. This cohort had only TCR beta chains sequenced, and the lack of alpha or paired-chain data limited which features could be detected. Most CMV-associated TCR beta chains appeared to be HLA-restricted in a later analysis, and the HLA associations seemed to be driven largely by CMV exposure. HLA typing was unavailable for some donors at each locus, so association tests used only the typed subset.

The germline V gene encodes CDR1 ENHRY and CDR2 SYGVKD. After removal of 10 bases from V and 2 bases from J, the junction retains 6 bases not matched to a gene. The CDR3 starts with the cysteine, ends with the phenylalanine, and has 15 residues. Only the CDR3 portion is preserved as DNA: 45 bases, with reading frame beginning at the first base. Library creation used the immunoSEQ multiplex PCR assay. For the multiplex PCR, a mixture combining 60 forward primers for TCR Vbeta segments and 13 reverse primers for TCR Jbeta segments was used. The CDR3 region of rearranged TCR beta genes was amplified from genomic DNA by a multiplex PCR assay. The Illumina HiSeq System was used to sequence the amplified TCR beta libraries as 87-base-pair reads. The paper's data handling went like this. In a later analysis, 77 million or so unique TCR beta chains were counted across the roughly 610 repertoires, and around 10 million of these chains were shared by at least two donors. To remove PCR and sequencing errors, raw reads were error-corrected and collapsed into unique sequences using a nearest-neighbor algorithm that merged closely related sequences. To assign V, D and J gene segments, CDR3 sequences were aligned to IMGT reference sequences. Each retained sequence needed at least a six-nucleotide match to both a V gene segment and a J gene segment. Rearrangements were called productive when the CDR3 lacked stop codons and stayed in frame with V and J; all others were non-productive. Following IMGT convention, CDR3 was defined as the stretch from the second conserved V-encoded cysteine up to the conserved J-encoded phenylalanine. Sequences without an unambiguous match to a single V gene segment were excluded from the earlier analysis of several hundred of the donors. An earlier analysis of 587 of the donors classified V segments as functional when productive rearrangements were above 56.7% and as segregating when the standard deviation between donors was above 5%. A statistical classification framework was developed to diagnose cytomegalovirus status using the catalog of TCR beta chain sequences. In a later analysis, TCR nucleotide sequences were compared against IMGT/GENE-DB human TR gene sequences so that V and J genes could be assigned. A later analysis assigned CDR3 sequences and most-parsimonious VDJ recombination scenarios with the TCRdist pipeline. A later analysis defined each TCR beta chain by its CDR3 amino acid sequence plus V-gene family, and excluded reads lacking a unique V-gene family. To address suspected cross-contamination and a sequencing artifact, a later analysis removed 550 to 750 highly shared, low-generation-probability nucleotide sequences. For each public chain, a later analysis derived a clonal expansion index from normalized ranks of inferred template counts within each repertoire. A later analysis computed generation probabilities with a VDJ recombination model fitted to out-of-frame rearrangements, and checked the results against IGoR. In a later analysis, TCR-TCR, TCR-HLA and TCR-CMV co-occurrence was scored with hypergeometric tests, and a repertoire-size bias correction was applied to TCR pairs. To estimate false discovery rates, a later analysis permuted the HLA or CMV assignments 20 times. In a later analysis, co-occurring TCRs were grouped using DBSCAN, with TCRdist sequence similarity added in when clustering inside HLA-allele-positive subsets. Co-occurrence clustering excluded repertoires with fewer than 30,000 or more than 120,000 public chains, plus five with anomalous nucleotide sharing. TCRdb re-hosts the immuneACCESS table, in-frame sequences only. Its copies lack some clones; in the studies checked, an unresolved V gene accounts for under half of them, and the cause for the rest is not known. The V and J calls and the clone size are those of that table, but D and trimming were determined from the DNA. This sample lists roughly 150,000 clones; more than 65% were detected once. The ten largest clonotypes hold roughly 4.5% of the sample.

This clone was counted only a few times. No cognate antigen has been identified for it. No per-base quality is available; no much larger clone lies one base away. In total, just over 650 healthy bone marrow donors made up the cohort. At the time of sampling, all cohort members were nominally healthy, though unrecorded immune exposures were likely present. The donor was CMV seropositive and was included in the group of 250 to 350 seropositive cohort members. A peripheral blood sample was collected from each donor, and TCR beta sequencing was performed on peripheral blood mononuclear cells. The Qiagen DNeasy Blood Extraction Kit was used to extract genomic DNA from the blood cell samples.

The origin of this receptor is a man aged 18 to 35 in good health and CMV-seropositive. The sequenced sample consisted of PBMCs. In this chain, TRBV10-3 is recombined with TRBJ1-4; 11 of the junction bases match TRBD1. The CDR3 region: CATTGQGVTNEKLFF. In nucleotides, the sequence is TGTGCCACTACGGGACAGGGGGTGACTAATGAAAAACTGTTTTTT.